Included here is one T cell receptor (beta chain) sequence, with context. Its antigen specificity is not known. Base qualities are not provided; no much larger clone lies one nucleotide away. The cohort comprised fewer than 700 healthy bone marrow donors. Cohort members were all nominally healthy when sampled, although unrecorded immune exposures were likely present. The donor was CMV seronegative and belonged to the group of roughly 330 seronegative cohort members. A peripheral blood sample was provided by each donor, and peripheral blood mononuclear cells were used for TCR beta sequencing. The Qiagen DNeasy Blood Extraction Kit was used to extract genomic DNA from the blood cell samples. CDR1 and CDR2, looked up from the germline V gene, are SGHDT and YYEEEE. Its CDR3 holds 15 amino acids, cysteine through phenylalanine. Just the 45-base CDR3 DNA is kept, in frame starting at base 1. Trimming takes 4 bases off V and 2 bases off J; junction bases not matched to a gene: 8.

This specimen belongs to a study of cytomegalovirus exposure and HLA in healthy donors (dated by TCRdb to between 2016 and 2019). In terms of the full investigation: In an earlier analysis of fewer than 750 of the donors, around 300 Gb of sequence data and 100 million or so unique TCR beta sequences from 150 million to 200 million T cells were reported. An early release that covered roughly 600 HLA-typed donors contained about 300 gigabases of sequencing data and around 80 million unique TCR sequences. Of the roughly 400 genotyped donors, roughly 85% fell in the genetic ancestry cluster associated with self-reported Caucasian donors. The study aimed to test whether signatures of past pathogen exposure could be identified by cataloging public T cell receptors. The study used immunosequencing to profile the T cell repertoires of 666 subjects and linked those repertoires to cytomegalovirus serostatus. Along with the 666-subject first cohort, a separate validation cohort of about 110 different subjects was used. High-throughput TCR immunosequencing, statistical association of individual TCRs with disease status, and machine learning were combined to predict cytomegalovirus infection status. A later analysis re-analyzed previously published TCR beta repertoires from 666 donors and added high-resolution HLA genotyping to study TCR occurrence patterns. Rather than drawing on any new phenotypic data, the later analysis identified candidate immune exposures from TCR beta sequences and the way those sequences occurred across donors. An earlier analysis of 587 of the donors applied high-throughput TCR beta sequencing to assess whether each TCR beta V gene segment acted as functional or pseudogenic. Donor age, sex, ethnicity and CMV serostatus were collected together with the repertoire data. In a later genetic analysis, genome-wide SNP genotypes for about three fifths of the 666 donors were used, and that subset was treated as a discovery cohort. All discovery cohort repertoires had been generated on a single sequencing platform. Both class I and class II loci were covered by HLA typing, at four-digit resolution. Typing coverage varied by locus: 629-630 donors for A, B, C, DRB1 and DQB1; some 520 for DQA1; 600 to 610 for DPA1; fewer than 480 for DPB1. Four or five DR-DQ haplotypes were handled as single units for association and clustering, since linkage in the cohort was strong. Across 398 genotyped donors of the cohort, an average of approximately 220,000 unique TCR beta nucleotide sequences per donor were sequenced, and roughly 17% of those sequences were non-productive.

Here is what the overall study found, with its caveats: In this cohort, only TCR beta chains were sequenced, and detectable features were limited by the absence of alpha or paired-chain data. Immune exposure information for the cohort was limited to CMV serostatus. The study gave a list of around 170 TCR beta chains associated with cytomegalovirus. A cluster of highly shared sequence variants was judged likely to represent a technical artifact of the sequencing pipeline. Compared with the approximately 670-donor mean, donors in an Asian-associated ancestry cluster had fewer N-insertions in productive TCRs, according to a later genetic analysis. A further reported finding was that TCR beta sequences accurately predicted the HLA-A and HLA-B alleles for most subjects in the first cohort. Most TCR sequences were seen in very few donors, while some public TCRs were found in many individuals. The classifier was reported to diagnose cytomegalovirus status with high specificity and sensitivity in both the original and validation cohorts. Correlated functional status among segregating V segments might reflect linkage disequilibrium, but an unknown experimental factor could not be ruled out. HLA typing was unavailable for some donors at each locus, so association tests used only the typed subset. In an earlier analysis of approximately 590 of the donors, most TCR beta V segments were observed in productive rearrangements about 90% or about 30% of the time, broadly matching IMGT annotations. A later analysis found that HLA-associated TCR beta chains were more clonally expanded and had lower generation probabilities than equally common non-associated chains. Three of the identified cytomegalovirus-associated TCR beta chains were confirmed in vitro to be specific for cytomegalovirus antigens. According to a later analysis, TCR association rates differed among HLA loci, with DRB1 alleles showing the most associated TCRs and HLA-C alleles showing the fewest. Roughly uniform sequencing depth across donors was assumed in presence/absence analyses, although this assumption may not hold. In a later analysis, most CMV-associated TCR beta chains were found to appear HLA-restricted, with HLA associations seemingly driven largely by CMV exposure. The earlier analysis of around 600 of the donors excluded some 15 rarely observed V segments, including chromosome 9 orphons, because counts were too low. An association between a missense DCLRE1C variant and V-gene and J-gene trimming of TCR beta chains was found in a later genetic analysis and replicated in an independent cohort. It was suggested by the authors that the approach could potentially be generalized to other disease states and immunological phenotypes. The 87-base-pair reads could not distinguish some IMGT-functional V segments, including TRBV6-2 and TRBV6-3, so those segments were excluded. At a false discovery rate of 0.05, a later analysis linked 16,951 TCR beta sequences to specific HLA alleles. Strong co-occurrence of HLA alleles, especially DR and DQ, made assigning TCR associations to individual alleles difficult. Several of the top co-occurrence clusters appeared to be linked to parvovirus B19, influenza, CMV and Epstein-Barr virus, according to a later analysis.

Library method: the immunoSEQ multiplex PCR assay. A mixture of 60 forward primers for TCR Vbeta segments and 13 reverse primers for TCR Jbeta segments was used in the multiplex PCR. The CDR3 region of rearranged TCR beta genes was amplified from genomic DNA by a multiplex PCR assay. The amplified TCR beta libraries were sequenced on the Illumina HiSeq System as 87-base-pair reads. From the authors' description of their analysis: A later analysis tallied 75 million to 85 million unique TCR beta chains across the 666 repertoires, and approximately 12 million of those chains were shared by two or more donors. To remove PCR and sequencing errors, raw reads were error-corrected and collapsed into unique sequences using a nearest-neighbor algorithm that merged closely related sequences. V, D and J gene segments were assigned by aligning CDR3 sequences to IMGT reference sequences. For a sequence to be retained, a match of at least six nucleotides was required to both a V gene segment and a J gene segment. Rearrangements were called productive when the CDR3 lacked stop codons and stayed in frame with V and J; all others were non-productive. Following IMGT convention, CDR3 was defined as the stretch from the second conserved V-encoded cysteine to the conserved J-encoded phenylalanine. The earlier analysis of fewer than 750 of the donors excluded sequences that lacked an unambiguous match to a single V gene segment. In an earlier analysis of more than 500 of the donors, a V segment was called functional when productive rearrangements were above 56.7%, and segregating when the standard deviation between donors exceeded 5%. A statistical classification framework was built for diagnosing cytomegalovirus status from the catalog of TCR beta chain sequences. V and J gene assignment, in a later analysis, came from comparing TCR nucleotide sequences with IMGT/GENE-DB human TR gene sequences. The TCRdist pipeline was used in a later analysis to assign CDR3 sequences and most-parsimonious VDJ recombination scenarios. A later analysis defined each TCR beta chain by its CDR3 amino acid sequence plus V-gene family, and excluded reads lacking a unique V-gene family. As a way to deal with suspected cross-contamination and a sequencing artifact, a later analysis dropped hundreds of nucleotide sequences that were highly shared and had low generation probability. For each public chain, a later analysis derived a clonal expansion index from normalized ranks of inferred template counts within each repertoire. In a later analysis, generation probabilities were computed using a VDJ recombination model fitted to out-of-frame rearrangements, and the results were checked against IGoR. Hypergeometric tests were used in a later analysis to score TCR-TCR, TCR-HLA and TCR-CMV co-occurrence, with a repertoire-size bias correction applied to the TCR pairs. To estimate false discovery rates, a later analysis permuted the HLA or CMV assignments 20 times. A later analysis grouped co-occurring TCRs with DBSCAN, adding TCRdist sequence similarity when clustering within HLA-allele-positive subsets. Repertoires with fewer than 30,000 or more than 120,000 public chains, plus five repertoires with anomalous nucleotide sharing, were excluded from co-occurrence clustering. Sourced from immuneACCESS, this table was stored by TCRdb with only in-frame sequences that have V and J called. A share of the clones is absent; for the studies checked, an unresolved V gene accounts for under half, and the remainder has no known explanation. V and J calls and clone size follow that table, whereas D and trimming were derived from the DNA. The sample table lists 110,000 to 150,000 clones, around four fifths of them with a count of one. About 2.2% of the sample is held by the ten biggest clonotypes.

The sample was PBMCs. The V and J genes are TRBV5-6 and TRBJ2-7, with 8 middle bases fitting TRBD2. The TCR sequence derives from a man aged 25 to 45 in good health and CMV-seronegative. Here the CDR3 is given as CASSVPGGSAYEQYF. The base sequence is TGTGCCAGCAGCGTCCCGGGGGGGTCGGCCTACGAGCAGTACTTC.